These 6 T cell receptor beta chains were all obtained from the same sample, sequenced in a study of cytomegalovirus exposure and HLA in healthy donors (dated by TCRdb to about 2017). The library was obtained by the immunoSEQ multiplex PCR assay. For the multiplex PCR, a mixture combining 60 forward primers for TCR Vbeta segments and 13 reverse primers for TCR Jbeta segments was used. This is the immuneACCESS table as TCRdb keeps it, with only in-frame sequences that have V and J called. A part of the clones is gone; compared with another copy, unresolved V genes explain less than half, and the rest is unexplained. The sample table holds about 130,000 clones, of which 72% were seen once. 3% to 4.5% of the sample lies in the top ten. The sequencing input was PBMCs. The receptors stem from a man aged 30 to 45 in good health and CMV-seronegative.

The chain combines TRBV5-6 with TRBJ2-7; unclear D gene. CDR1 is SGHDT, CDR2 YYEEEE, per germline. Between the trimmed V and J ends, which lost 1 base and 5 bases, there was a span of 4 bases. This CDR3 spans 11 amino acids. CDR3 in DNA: TGTGCCAGCAGCTTGAGCGACGAGCAGTACTTC. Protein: CASSLSDEQYF. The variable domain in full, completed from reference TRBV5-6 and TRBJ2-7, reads DAGVTQSPTHLIKTRGQQVTLRCSPKSGHDTVSWYQQALGQGPQFIFQYYEEEERQRGNFPDRFSGHQFPNYSSELNVNALLLGDSALYLCASSLSDEQYFGPGTRLTVT.

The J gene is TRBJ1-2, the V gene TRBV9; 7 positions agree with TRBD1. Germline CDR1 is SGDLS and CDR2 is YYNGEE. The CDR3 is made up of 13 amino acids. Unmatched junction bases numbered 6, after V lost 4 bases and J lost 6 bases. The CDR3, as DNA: TGTGCCAGCAGCACCGACAGGGTCGATGGCTACACCTTC. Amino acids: CASSTDRVDGYTF.

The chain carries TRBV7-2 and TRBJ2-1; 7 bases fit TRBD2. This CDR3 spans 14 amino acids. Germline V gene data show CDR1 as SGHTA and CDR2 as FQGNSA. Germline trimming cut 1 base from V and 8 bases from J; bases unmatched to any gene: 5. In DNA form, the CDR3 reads TGTGCCAGCAGCTTAGTGGCTAGCGGAGATGAGCAGTTCTTC. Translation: CASSLVASGDEQFF.

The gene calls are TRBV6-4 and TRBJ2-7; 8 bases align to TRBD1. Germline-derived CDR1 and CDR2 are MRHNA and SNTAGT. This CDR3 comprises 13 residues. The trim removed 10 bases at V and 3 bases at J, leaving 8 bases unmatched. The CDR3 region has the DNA TGTGCCACTCCCGGACAGGGTCACTACGAGCAGTACTTC. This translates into CATPGQGHYEQYF.

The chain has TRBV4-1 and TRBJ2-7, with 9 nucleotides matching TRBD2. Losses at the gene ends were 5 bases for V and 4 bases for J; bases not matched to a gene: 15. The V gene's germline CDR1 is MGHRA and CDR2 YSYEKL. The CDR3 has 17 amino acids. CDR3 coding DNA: TGCGCCAGCAGCTTTAGTACCGGGACTAGCTACATTTACGAGCAGTACTTC. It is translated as CASSFSTGTSYIYEQYF.

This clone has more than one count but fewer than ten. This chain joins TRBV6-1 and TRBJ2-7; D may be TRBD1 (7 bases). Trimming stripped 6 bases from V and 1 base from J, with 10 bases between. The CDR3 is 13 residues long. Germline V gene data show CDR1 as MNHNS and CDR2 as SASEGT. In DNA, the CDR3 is TGTGCCAGCAGGGGGGGACAGTCCTACGAGCAGTACTTC. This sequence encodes CASRGGQSYEQYF.